Listed here are 9 T cell receptor beta chains from one sample, sequenced in a study of shared clonotypes between healthy human individuals. The table came from immunoSEQ multiplex PCR; TCRdb's copy has only in-frame clones and leaves some out. The sample shows 2 million to 2.5 million clones, just over 90% of them seen only once. The sequenced sample was naive CD4+ T cells from PBMCs. Sample subset: CD45RA+ positively selected. These receptors all come from a man in his late teens or twenties in good health. Some clones in this sample may be carry-over from other donors' samples.

J is TRBJ2-1 and V is TRBV5-4, with D perhaps matching TRBD2 (6 bases). Germline lookup yields CDR1 SGHNT and CDR2 YYREEE (reference sequence). This CDR3 is built from 14 residues. Trimming stripped 4 bases from V and 7 bases from J, with 15 bases between. The CDR3 region has the DNA TGTGCCAGCAGCCGAATAGCGGAGCATAATGAGCAGTTCTTC. It codes for CASSRIAEHNEQFF. The full variable domain, rest sourced from reference TRBV5-4 and TRBJ2-1, is ETGVTQSPTHLIKTRGQQVTLRCSSQSGHNTVSWYQQALGQGPQFIFQYYREEENGRGNFPPRFSGLQFPNYSSELNVNALELDDSALYLCASSRIAEHNEQFFGPGTRLTVL.

The chain employs TRBV10-3 and TRBJ1-4; no clear D gene. The ends were cut back, 3 bases at V and 4 bases at J, with 3 bases in the middle. The CDR3 is 12 residues long. Germline V gene sequence: CDR1 ENHRY, CDR2 SYGVKD. DNA of the CDR3: TGTGCCATCAGTGATTATAATGAAAAACTGTTTTTT. As protein: CAISDYNEKLFF.

The chain employs TRBV7-2 and TRBJ2-5; D remains ambiguous. With 3 bases removed from V and 0 bases from J, the gap between germline ends came to 8 bases. The CDR3 totals 14 residues. CDR1 is SGHTA, CDR2 FQGNSA, per germline. DNA for the CDR3: TGTGCCAGCAGCTTTCATGGGGACCAAGAGACCCAGTACTTC. It encodes CASSFHGDQETQYF.

This clone was picked up one time. The chain has TRBV5-1 and TRBJ2-7; a weak D match, TRBD1 (6 bases). V gave up 1 base and J gave up 3 bases, with 14 bases separating them. The CDR3 length is 15 residues. CDR1 SGHRS and CDR2 YFSETQ come from the germline V gene. In DNA form, the CDR3 reads TGCGCCAGCAGCTTGCTTTCGCTAGGGGGCTACGAGCAGTACTTC. The encoded protein is CASSLLSLGGYEQYF.

This rearrangement joins TRBV7-8 to TRBJ2-3, with D unresolved. The CDR3 length is 12 residues. The germline V and J ends were trimmed by 0 bases and 6 bases, with 4 bases remaining between them. CDR1 is SGHVS and CDR2 is FQNEAQ in the germline V gene. The CDR3 sequence: CASSLAMDTQYF. As DNA, the CDR3 is TGTGCCAGCAGCTTAGCTATGGATACGCAGTATTTT.

This clone has a single count. This rearrangement joins TRBV7-9 to TRBJ2-7; no firm D call. From germline, CDR1 is SEHNR and CDR2 FQNEAQ (reference sequence). V lost 1 base and J lost 7, with 14 bases in between. This CDR3 has 14 amino acids. CDR3 in amino acids: CASSLGVVSEEQYF. The CDR3 region has the DNA TGTGCCAGCAGCTTAGGGGTAGTATCTGAAGAGCAGTACTTC.

V gene TRBV10-3 combines with J gene TRBJ1-1, with 7 bases matching TRBD1. Germline CDR1 ENHRY, CDR2 SYGVKD. V was clipped by 4 bases and J by 4 bases; unmatched bases: 6. The CDR3 has 14 residues. DNA for the CDR3: TGTGCCATCAGTGGACAGGGAAAGAGCACTGAAGCTTTCTTT. It is translated as CAISGQGKSTEAFF.

This chain uses TRBV2 with TRBJ1-5, with 7 bases fitting TRBD1. Germline CDR1 is SNHLY and CDR2 is FYNNEI. This CDR3 spans 13 amino acids. Trimming cost V 6 bases and J 7 bases; bases outside gene matches: 6. CDR3 sequence reads: CASRAGGGQPQHF. DNA of the CDR3: TGTGCCAGCAGGGCAGGGGGTGGCCAGCCCCAGCATTTT.

On this clone itself: Other DNA variants within this sample encode the same CDR3. V and J are TRBV6-5 and TRBJ2-1, with 8 positions matching TRBD1. Germline CDR1 is MNHEY and CDR2 is SVGAGI. Trimming took 5 bases from V and 8 from J; bases not matched to a gene: 2. The CDR3 totals 12 residues. In nucleotides, the CDR3 is TGTGCCAGCAGTCGACAGGGGTATGAGCAGTTCTTC. Amino acids: CASSRQGYEQFF.